This is a list of T cell receptor beta chains from one sample in a study of shared clonotypes between healthy human individuals. The table came from immunoSEQ multiplex PCR; TCRdb's copy has only in-frame clones and leaves some out. In the table there are roughly 1.4 million clones, approximately 98.5% of which are singletons. The sample was naive CD4+ T cells sorted from blood. Source of these receptors: a man younger than 40 in good health. CDR3s include the opening cysteine and the closing phenylalanine or tryptophan. Fields, in order: V gene, clone size, J gene, D gene, CDR3 DNA, CDR3 protein. The D gene is left open where the match is weak. Clone size, where shown, is once, few, many, or a class for clones that have expanded.

>TRBV19|NA|TRBJ2-4|NA
TGTGCCAGTAGTATCCCCTTCGCAAGGGGGGGGCAAAACATTCAGTACTTC
CASSIPFARGGQNIQYF
>TRBV11-3|NA|TRBJ2-1|NA
TGTGCCAGCAGCCCTCGAAGCTCCTACAATGAGCAGTTCTTC
CASSPRSSYNEQFF
>TRBV12-5|NA|TRBJ2-1|NA
TGTGCTAGTGGTCTCTCCGTCAGCGTCAATGAGCAGTTCTTC
CASGLSVSVNEQFF
>TRBV6-6|NA|TRBJ2-5|NA
TGTGCCAGCAGGGGGGCCGGGGAGACCCAGTACTTC
CASRGAGETQYF
>TRBV27|few|TRBJ2-2|TRBD2
TGTGCCAGCAGTCCCCGGGTAGCGGGAGATTTCGGGGAGCTGTTTTTT
CASSPRVAGDFGELFF
>TRBV7-9|NA|TRBJ2-5|TRBD2
TGTGCCAGCAGCAACACAGCGGGAGTTGAGACCCAGTACTTC
CASSNTAGVETQYF
>TRBV28|NA|TRBJ2-3|NA
TGTGCCAGCGCAGAAAGGGGGGATACGCAGTATTTT
CASAERGDTQYF
>TRBV18|once|TRBJ1-2|TRBD1
TGTGCCAGCTCGATTCTCCCGGGACAGAACTATGGCTACACCTTC
CASSILPGQNYGYTF
>TRBV15|NA|TRBJ2-3|TRBD2
TGTGCCACCAGCAGAATAGCGGGGTTCACAGATACGCAGTATTTT
CATSRIAGFTDTQYF
>TRBV5-4|once|TRBJ2-1|TRBD2
TGTGCCAGCAGAATACTAGCGGGTCCATACAATGAGCAGTTCTTC
CASRILAGPYNEQFF
>TRBV18|NA|TRBJ1-2|NA
TGTGCCAGCTCACCACCGGGAGGCTATGGCTACACCTTC
CASSPPGGYGYTF
>TRBV5-5|NA|TRBJ2-1|TRBD2
TGTGCCAGCAGCGAAATAGCGGGAGGGCCTTATCATGAGCAGTTCTTC
CASSEIAGGPYHEQFF
>TRBV27|NA|TRBJ1-5|NA
TGTGCCACTGGGAGGGTTCATAGCAATCAGCCCCAGCATTTT
CATGRVHSNQPQHF
>TRBV7-9|NA|TRBJ2-7|NA
TGTGCCAGCAGCTTCCAAGAGAAGCGGGTTGGCCCTTACTACGAGCAGTACTTC
CASSFQEKRVGPYYEQYF
>TRBV18|NA|TRBJ2-1|TRBD2
TGTGCCAGCTCACCCTATTTTCCCGGGACTAGCGGGAGTCCTAATTACAATGAGCAGTTCTTC
CASSPYFPGTSGSPNYNEQFF
>TRBV5-1|once|TRBJ2-2|TRBD2
TGCGCCAGCAGCTCCGGACTAGCGGGAGTCTCCGGGGAGCTGTTTTTT
CASSSGLAGVSGELFF
>TRBV7-9|once|TRBJ2-3|NA
TGTGCCAGCAGCCTCCCGGGCACAGATACGCAGTATTTT
CASSLPGTDTQYF
>TRBV15|NA|TRBJ2-7|NA
TGTGCCACCAGCAGAGGAACGGGGGAAAGCTCCTACGAGCAGTACTTC
CATSRGTGESSYEQYF
>TRBV11-2|NA|TRBJ2-7|TRBD2
TGTGCCAGCAGCCCCACCAGCGGGAGTACTCACGAGCAGTACTTC
CASSPTSGSTHEQYF
>TRBV6-1|NA|TRBJ1-5|NA
TGTGCCAGCAGGGCGGTTAGCAATCAGCCCCAGCATTTT
CASRAVSNQPQHF
>TRBV14|NA|TRBJ2-1|TRBD1
TGTGCCAGCAGGACGGACAGGGGGGGTGAGCAGTTCTTC
CASRTDRGGEQFF
>TRBV27|NA|TRBJ2-1|NA
TGTGCCAGCAGTTTCCAACCCATACGTCTCAATGAGCAGTTCTTC
CASSFQPIRLNEQFF
>TRBV18|NA|TRBJ2-1|NA
TGTGCCAGCTCACCCTTCGGGACCAACCTTTGGGGTGAGCAGTTCTTC
CASSPFGTNLWGEQFF
>TRBV7-7|NA|TRBJ2-2|TRBD1
TGTGCCAGCAGCACCAGGACAGGGATGGGCACCGGGGAGCTGTTTTTT
CASSTRTGMGTGELFF
>TRBV7-8|NA|TRBJ2-3|NA
TGTGCCAGCAGTTGGGGGGGCACACAAGATACGCAGTATTTT
CASSWGGTQDTQYF
>TRBV28|NA|TRBJ1-2|NA
TGTGCCAGCACCGAGGCCCGGAAAAATGGCTACACCTTC
CASTEARKNGYTF
>TRBV5-1|NA|TRBJ2-3|TRBD2
TGCGCCAGCAGGGGGGGACTAGCGAGTTACACAGATACGCAGTATTTT
CASRGGLASYTDTQYF
>TRBV7-9|NA|TRBJ2-3|NA
TGTGCCAGCAGCCCCCAGGATACGCAGTATTTT
CASSPQDTQYF
>TRBV7-9|NA|TRBJ2-7|NA
TGTGCCAGCAGCCAGGCCGGGAGTACCTACGAGCAGTACTTC
CASSQAGSTYEQYF
>TRBV7-9|NA|TRBJ1-3|NA
TGTGCCAGCAGCCTCCCCCTCTCTGGAAACACCATATATTTT
CASSLPLSGNTIYF
>TRBV5-1|NA|TRBJ2-7|TRBD2
TGCGCCAGCAGCCCCGGACTAGATCTGTACTTC
CASSPGLDLYF
>TRBV6-5|NA|TRBJ2-1|TRBD1
TGTGCCAGCAGTTCCGACAGGGTAAAGCCCTACAATGAGCAGTTCTTC
CASSSDRVKPYNEQFF
>TRBV19|NA|TRBJ2-3|NA
TGTGCCAGTAGTAAGGCCGACACAGATACGCAGTATTTT
CASSKADTDTQYF
>TRBV30|NA|TRBJ1-2|NA
TGTGCCCAGGACAGTCCACTCTATGGCTACACCTTC
CAQDSPLYGYTF
>TRBV5-5|NA|TRBJ2-7|NA
TGTGCCAGCAGCTTTGGTGTAAAGCGGACCTCCTACGAGCAGTACTTC
CASSFGVKRTSYEQYF
>TRBV7-8|NA|TRBJ2-1|NA
TGTGCCGGGGGAGGCTCCTACAATGAGCAGTTCTTC
CAGGGSYNEQFF
>TRBV4-1|NA|TRBJ2-5|TRBD1
TGCGCCAGCAGCCAAGACGGACAGGGGGCGCCATTTGGGAAAGAGACCCAGTACTTC
CASSQDGQGAPFGKETQYF
>TRBV28|NA|TRBJ2-7|TRBD1
TGTGCCAGCAATTACCGGGACAGGACCCTCTACGAGCAGTACTTC
CASNYRDRTLYEQYF
>TRBV18|NA|TRBJ2-7|NA
TGTGCCAGCTCACCTAACCGAGTTCTCACCTACGAGCAGTACTTC
CASSPNRVLTYEQYF